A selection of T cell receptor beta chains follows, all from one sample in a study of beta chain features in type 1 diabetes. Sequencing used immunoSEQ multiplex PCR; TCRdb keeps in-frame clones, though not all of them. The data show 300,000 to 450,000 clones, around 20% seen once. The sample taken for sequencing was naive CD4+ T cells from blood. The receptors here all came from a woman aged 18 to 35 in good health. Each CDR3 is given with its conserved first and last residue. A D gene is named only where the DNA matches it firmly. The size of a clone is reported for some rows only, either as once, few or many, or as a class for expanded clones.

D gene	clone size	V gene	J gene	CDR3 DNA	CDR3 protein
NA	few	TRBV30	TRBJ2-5	TGTGCCTGGAGTGTTGGACAGCTTCAAGAGACCCAGTACTTC	CAWSVGQLQETQYF
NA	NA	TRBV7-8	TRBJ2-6	TGTGCCAGCAGCTTTAGGGGCAGGGGATATATCGGTTTATCTGGGGCCAACGTCCTGACTTTC	CASSFRGRGYIGLSGANVLTF
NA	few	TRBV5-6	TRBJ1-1	TGTGCCAGCAGCGTTGTAACGGCTGAAGCTTTCTTT	CASSVVTAEAFF
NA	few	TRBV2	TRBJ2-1	TGTGCCAGCCGACCGGAGGGCGGTGAGCAGTTCTTC	CASRPEGGEQFF
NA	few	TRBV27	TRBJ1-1	TGTGCCAGCCTTCAGGGCCCGAACACTGAAGCTTTCTTT	CASLQGPNTEAFF
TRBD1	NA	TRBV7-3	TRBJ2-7	TGTGCCAGCAGCCCAGACAGGGGTTACGAGCAGTACTTC	CASSPDRGYEQYF
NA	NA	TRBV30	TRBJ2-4	TGTGCCTGGAGTGTAGGGTCCAGGGTTCCTCAGTACTTC	CAWSVGSRVPQYF
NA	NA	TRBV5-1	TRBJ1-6	TGCGCCAGCAGCTTGGATGGGCCCTTCTATAATTCACCCCTCCACTTT	CASSLDGPFYNSPLHF
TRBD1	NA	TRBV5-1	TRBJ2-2	TGCGCCAGCTCGACCGGGACAGGCAACACCGGGGAGCTGTTTTTT	CASSTGTGNTGELFF
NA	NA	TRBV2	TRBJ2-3	TGTGCCAGCAGTGCGGAGGACACGCAGTATTTT	CASSAEDTQYF
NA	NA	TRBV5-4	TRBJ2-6	TGTGCCAGCAGCCTCTCTGGGGCCAACGTCCTGACTTTC	CASSLSGANVLTF
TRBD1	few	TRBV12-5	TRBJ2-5	TGTGCTAGTGGCTCCGGGACAGGGGGCCGAGAGACCCAGTACTTC	CASGSGTGGRETQYF
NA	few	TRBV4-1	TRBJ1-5	TGCGCCAGCAGCCCGTCCCCCCAGTATCAGCCCCAGCATTTT	CASSPSPQYQPQHF
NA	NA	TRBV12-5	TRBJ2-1	TGTGCTAGTACACGCTCCTACAATGAGCAGTTCTTC	CASTRSYNEQFF
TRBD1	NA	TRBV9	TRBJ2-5	TGTGCCAGCAGCCCCCCAGGGACAGGGTTTTTGGAGACCCAGTACTTC	CASSPPGTGFLETQYF
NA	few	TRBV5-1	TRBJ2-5	TGCGCCAGCGGATCATTAGGGGAGCGGGTCCAAGAGACCCAGTACTTC	CASGSLGERVQETQYF
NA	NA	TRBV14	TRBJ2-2	TGTGCCAGCAGCCCTCAAGGGAGCACCGGGGAGCTGTTTTTT	CASSPQGSTGELFF
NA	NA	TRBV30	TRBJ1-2	TGTGCCTGGAACCGGGACACGGATGGCTACACCTTC	CAWNRDTDGYTF
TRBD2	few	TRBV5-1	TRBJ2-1	TGCGCCAGCACCTCCCCGGGGGGGGTTGAGCAGTTCTTC	CASTSPGGVEQFF
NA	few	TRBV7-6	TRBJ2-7	TGTGCCAGCAGCTTGACACAGAGCTCCTACGAGCAGTACTTC	CASSLTQSSYEQYF
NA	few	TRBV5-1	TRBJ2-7	TGCGCCAGCAGCCCCGGGACCTACGAGCAGTACTTC	CASSPGTYEQYF
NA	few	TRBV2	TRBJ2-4	TGTGCCAGCACCCCGCTATTGGTAGCCAAAAACATTCAGTACTTC	CASTPLLVAKNIQYF
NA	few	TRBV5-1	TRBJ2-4	TGCGCCAGCAGCTTGGACATAGCCAAAAACATTCAGTACTTC	CASSLDIAKNIQYF
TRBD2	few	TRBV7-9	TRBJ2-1	TGTGCCAGCAGCGCCGGGACTAGCGGAGTCAGGACTGAGCAGTTCTTC	CASSAGTSGVRTEQFF
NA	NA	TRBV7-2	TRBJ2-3	TGTGCCAGCAGCTTAGGTGGGGGGAGAGATACGCAGTATTTT	CASSLGGGRDTQYF
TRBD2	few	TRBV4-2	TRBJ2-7	TGTGCCAGGTACCATCGTGCGGGAGCGGTCGAGCAGTACTTC	CARYHRAGAVEQYF
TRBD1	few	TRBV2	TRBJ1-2	TGTGCCAGCAGTGAACGGGGACAGGGACGATTAAACTATGGCTACACCTTC	CASSERGQGRLNYGYTF
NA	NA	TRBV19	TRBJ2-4	TGTGCCAGTACCCCGGGAGTGGAAAACATTCAGTACTTC	CASTPGVENIQYF
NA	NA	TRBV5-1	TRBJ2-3	TGCGCCAGCAGCTTGGGTGAGGAGGCAGATACGCAGTATTTT	CASSLGEEADTQYF
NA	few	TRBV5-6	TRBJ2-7	TGTGCCAGCAGCTCTCGGGTGACCTACGAGCAGTACTTC	CASSSRVTYEQYF
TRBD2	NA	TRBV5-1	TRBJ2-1	TGCGCCAGCAGCTCGGGACTAGCGTTATGGCTTGAGCAGTTCTTC	CASSSGLALWLEQFF
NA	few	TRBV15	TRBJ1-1	TGTGCCACCAGCAGAAGCCCGACAGGGAACACTGAAGCTTTCTTT	CATSRSPTGNTEAFF
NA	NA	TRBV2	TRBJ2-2	TGTGCCAGCAACCTGACAGGCAGGACCGGGGAGCTGTTTTTT	CASNLTGRTGELFF
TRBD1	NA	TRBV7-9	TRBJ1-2	TGTGCCAGCAGCCAAGCGACAGGGTTCGGTGGGGGCTACACCTTC	CASSQATGFGGGYTF
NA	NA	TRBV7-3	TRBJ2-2	TGTGCCAGCAGCTTAACGGGGGGTTCCGGGGAGCTGTTTTTT	CASSLTGGSGELFF
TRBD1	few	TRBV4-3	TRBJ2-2	TGCGCCAGCAGCCAAGTTAGACAGGGGGCCCGCCACGGGGAGCTGTTTTTT	CASSQVRQGARHGELFF
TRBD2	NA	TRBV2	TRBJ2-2	TGTGCCAGCAGGCCGGGACTAGCGGGAGGGCCCACCGGGGAGCTGTTTTTT	CASRPGLAGGPTGELFF
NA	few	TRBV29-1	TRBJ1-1	TGCAGCGTCGCCGCCGACAGGCCCATGAACACTGAAGCTTTCTTT	CSVAADRPMNTEAFF
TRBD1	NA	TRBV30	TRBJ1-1	TGTGCCTGGAGTGTAGGGACAGGGGGCAGGAGTAACACTGAAGCTTTCTTT	CAWSVGTGGRSNTEAFF
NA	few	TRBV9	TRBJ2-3	TGTGCCAGCAGCATCCGGGAGAAAGATACGCAGTATTTT	CASSIREKDTQYF
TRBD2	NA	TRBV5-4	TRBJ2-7	TGTGCCAGCGCCCCAGTAGCGGGAGGCTACGAGCAGTACTTC	CASAPVAGGYEQYF
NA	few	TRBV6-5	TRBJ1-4	TGTGCCAGCAGTAGCAGAGGGATGGGTGAAAAACTGTTTTTT	CASSSRGMGEKLFF
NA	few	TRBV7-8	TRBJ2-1	TGTGCCAGCAGCTCAGCGGGCAGTCTAAATGAGCAGTTCTTC	CASSSAGSLNEQFF
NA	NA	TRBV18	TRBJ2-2	TGTGCCAGCTCACCAGGACAGAGGAGCGGGGAGCTGTTTTTT	CASSPGQRSGELFF
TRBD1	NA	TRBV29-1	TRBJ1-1	TGCAGCGTGGGGACAGCGAACACTGAAGCTTTCTTT	CSVGTANTEAFF